This entry describes one TCR beta chain. The entry originates in a study of preoperative IRX-2 immunotherapy in early breast cancer. Germline CDR1 reads SGHDT; CDR2 reads YYEEEE. The CDR3 runs to 14 residues. V shed 2 bases, J shed 3 bases, and the junction held 5 bases outside the gene matches. TCRdb's copy holds only in-frame clones and misses some; the assay was immunoSEQ multiplex PCR. The sample shows some 59,000 clones, around 94% of them seen only once. Treatment here: preoperative locoregional IRX-2 cytokine immunotherapy. Preoperative locoregional IRX-2 cytokine immunotherapy was tested in the phase Ib source study.

The TCR was taken from a human donor with breast cancer. The sample was gathered from a patient treated with IRX-2 immunotherapy. The chain has TRBV5-6 and TRBJ2-7, with TRBD2 identical over 7 bases. CDR3 DNA sequence: TGTGCCAGCAGCTTCGGTGGGGAGGGCTACGAGCAGTACTTC. Amino acids: CASSFGGEGYEQYF.